These 2 T cell receptor beta chains were sequenced from one sample in a study of blood T cell repertoires in COVID-19. TCRdb's copy holds only in-frame clones and misses some; the assay was immunoSEQ multiplex PCR. The data show over 300,000 clones, 85% to 90% seen once. The sequenced material came from peripheral blood. All receptors come from a man aged 18 to 35 with active or convalescent COVID-19.

The chain recombines TRBV20-1 with TRBJ1-2; TRBD1 agrees at 7 bases. Trimming at V came to 3 bases and at J to 6 bases, leaving 10 bases not matched to a gene. This CDR3 has 14 residues. Per germline, CDR1 DFQATT and CDR2 SNEGSKA (reference sequence). CDR3 DNA: TGCAGTGCTAGTCTCCGTACAGGGGCAAATGGCTACACCTTC. This translates into CSASLRTGANGYTF.

As concerns this clone: The junction differs from germline at one of its ends, possibly a read error. The rearrangement uses TRBV6-2 or TRBV6-3 and TRBJ2-6; D may be TRBD1 (6 bases). CDR1 is MNHEY and CDR2 is SVGEGT in the germline V gene. The CDR3 is made up of 20 amino acids. The CDR3 sequence is CASSYIGQLNTRSGANVLTF. DNA of the CDR3: TGTGCCAGCAGTTACATCGGACAGCTCAATACTCGCTCTGGGGCCAACGTGCTGACTTTC.